Each of the 19 T cell receptor beta chains below was sequenced from the same sample in a study of blood T cell repertoires in COVID-19. Only in-frame clones appear in the TCRdb table, and some are missing; sequencing was by immunoSEQ multiplex PCR. The data contain 150,000 to 200,000 clones, 80% to 95% of them seen just once; the ten biggest clones take up about 4.8%. Sequencing was done on a sample of peripheral blood. These receptors all stem from a man in his thirties or forties with COVID-19, enrolled during active disease.

The chain is built from TRBV14 and TRBJ1-2; tentative D call: TRBD1 (6 bases). Per germline, CDR1 SGHDN and CDR2 FVKESK. Trimming shortened V by 1 base and J by 4 bases, and 13 bases separated the two germline ends. The CDR3 consists of 15 residues. CDR3 bases: TGTGCCAGCAGCCAAGTTCAGGGGCCTGGCTATGGCTACACCTTC. It encodes CASSQVQGPGYGYTF. Together with reference TRBV14 and TRBJ1-2, the CDR3 gives the full variable domain: EAGVTQFPSHSVIEKGQTVTLRCDPISGHDNLYWYRRVMGKEIKFLLHFVKESKQDESGMPNNRFLAERTGGTYSTLKVQPAELEDSGVYFCASSQVQGPGYGYTFGSGTRLTVV.

V gene TRBV6-1 combines with J gene TRBJ2-1; 9 bases align to TRBD1. The CDR3 has 15 residues. Germline assignment: CDR1 MNHNS and CDR2 SASEGT. With 3 bases clipped from V and 7 bases from J, the junction kept 7 bases outside the gene matches. The CDR3 DNA follows: TGTGCCAGCAGTGATACAGGGGGCGGGAAAAATGAGCAGTTCTTC. Its translation: CASSDTGGGKNEQFF.

The gene calls are TRBV2 and TRBJ2-7; 7 bases align to TRBD1. This CDR3 is built from 15 residues. V dropped 6 bases and J dropped 0; count of bases not matched to a gene: 8. Looked up from germline, CDR1 is SNHLY and CDR2 is FYNNEI. In DNA form, the CDR3 reads TGTGCCAGCAGGGATTTGGGGACAGCCTCCTACGAGCAGTACTTC. Protein product: CASRDLGTASYEQYF.

The gene calls are TRBV28 and TRBJ1-2; D is uncertain. Per the germline V gene, CDR1 is MDHEN and CDR2 is SYDVKM. The V gene lost 8 bases and the J gene lost 3 bases, with 22 bases spanning the gap. The CDR3 spans 16 residues. CDR3 amino acids: CASVAAPGSVYYGYTF. The DNA of the CDR3 is TGTGCCAGCGTTGCCGCTCCGGGATCCGTTTACTATGGCTACACCTTC.

The sample holds a few counts of this clone. This chain connects TRBV27 to TRBJ2-7, with a weak D call TRBD1 (6 bases). Trimming removed 6 bases at V and 7 bases at J, with 19 bases between. This CDR3 is 14 amino acids long. Germline CDR1 and CDR2: MNHEY and SMNVEV (reference sequence). The CDR3 DNA reads as TGTGCCAGCAGCCGACGGCAGGGGCTAGAGGAGCAGTACTTC. It specifies CASSRRQGLEEQYF.

The genes are TRBV6-5 and TRBJ2-7, with 8 bases lining up with TRBD2. The germline CDR1 and CDR2 sequences are MNHEY and SVGAGI. Trimming removed 6 bases from V and 1 base from J; junction bases left unmatched: 8. The CDR3 is 15 amino acids. The CDR3 DNA reads as TGTGCCAGCAGCCCGGCCCGGGGGGGGTCCTACGAGCAGTACTTC. It yields the protein CASSPARGGSYEQYF.

This clone was detected a few times. The CDR3 spells CASSFPTSGFSYNEQFF. The CDR3 DNA reads TGTGCCAGCAGTTTCCCCACTAGCGGGTTCTCCTACAATGAGCAGTTCTTC. The V gene is TRBV28, the J gene TRBJ2-1; 9 positions agree with TRBD2. The V gene's germline CDR1 is MDHEN and CDR2 SYDVKM. V was clipped by 3 bases and J by 0 bases; unmatched bases: 6. This CDR3 region has 17 residues.

The V and J genes are TRBV7-9 and TRBJ2-1; 14 nucleotides match TRBD2. CDR3 length: 17 amino acids. V lost 3 bases, J lost 9 bases, and 10 bases stayed unmatched. Germline CDR1 is SEHNR and CDR2 is FQNEAQ (reference sequence). In nucleotides, the CDR3 is TGTGCCAGCAGCTTGCCTCTAGGACTAGCGGGGGGAGGTGAGCAGTTCTTC. It yields the protein CASSLPLGLAGGGEQFF.

V gene TRBV7-2 combines with J gene TRBJ2-4; 8 bases match TRBD2. The length of the CDR3 is 17 residues. The V gene's germline CDR1 is SGHTA and CDR2 FQGNSA. The trim removed 0 bases at V and 5 bases at J, leaving 9 bases unmatched. The CDR3, as DNA: TGTGCCAGCAGCTTAGCGGCTAGCGGGCCTCTTCAAAACATTCAGTACTTC. This encodes CASSLAASGPLQNIQYF.

The chain employs TRBV3-1 (or the pseudogene TRBV3-2) and TRBJ2-2, with D unclear. Germline CDR1 LGHDT, CDR2 YNNKEL (reference sequence). V was shortened by 1 base and J by 0 bases, with 12 bases between the two germline ends. The CDR3 contains 17 residues. The CDR3 DNA sequence: TGTGCCAGCAGCCAAGTTTTACCTAGTGCGAACACCGGGGAGCTGTTTTTT. Residues: CASSQVLPSANTGELFF.

The V call is TRBV25-1, the J call TRBJ1-2; 10 nucleotides line up with TRBD1. From germline, CDR1 is MGHDK and CDR2 SYGVNS. V gave up 8 bases and J gave up 6 bases; unmatched junction bases: 6. This CDR3 comprises 13 residues. The CDR3 nucleotides are TGTGCCAGCCACTCCGGGACAGGGGATGGCTACACCTTC. It encodes CASHSGTGDGYTF.

This rearrangement joins TRBV18 to TRBJ1-2; D is ambiguous. Germline values: CDR1 KGHSH, CDR2 LQKENI. Between the trimmed V and J ends, which lost 3 bases and 4 bases, there was a span of 6 bases. This CDR3 contains 12 residues. Written as DNA, the CDR3 is TGTGCCAGCTCACCGGGCACCTATGGCTACACCTTC. The encoded protein is CASSPGTYGYTF.

This sequence joins TRBV14 and TRBJ2-4; D gene unclear. The CDR3 sequence is 16 residues long. Germline values: CDR1 SGHDN, CDR2 FVKESK. V shed 1 base and J shed 0 bases, with 10 bases lying between them. The CDR3 coding sequence is TGTGCCAGCAGCCAAGGGTCTAGTCAAGCCAAAAACATTCAGTACTTC. This translates into CASSQGSSQAKNIQYF.

The V gene is TRBV7-9, the J gene TRBJ2-5; TRBD1 matches at 11 bases. V lost 4 bases to trimming and J lost 5 bases; unmatched junction nucleotides: 3. The CDR3 loop spans 14 amino acids. The germline V gene has CDR1 SEHNR and CDR2 FQNEAQ (reference sequence). The CDR3 loop is CASSSDRGQETQYF. The CDR3, as DNA: TGTGCCAGCAGCTCGGACAGGGGGCAGGAGACCCAGTACTTC. The complete variable domain, with remaining parts taken from reference TRBV7-9 and TRBJ2-5, reads DTGVSQNPRHKITKRGQNVTFRCDPISEHNRLYWYRQTLGQGPEFLTYFQNEAQLEKSRLLSDRFSAERPKGSFSTLEIQRTEQGDSAMYLCASSSDRGQETQYFGPGTRLLVL.

The table lists this clone with a few counts. J is TRBJ1-4 and V is TRBV2; D is unresolved. The CDR3 extends over 13 amino acids. Germline CDR1 SNHLY, CDR2 FYNNEI. Trimming took off 6 bases at V and 6 bases at J, with 11 bases between the two ends. CDR3 loop: CASRSGGDEKLFF. CDR3 nucleotide sequence: TGTGCCAGCAGGTCAGGAGGAGATGAAAAACTGTTTTTT.

The chain has TRBV28 and TRBJ1-5; TRBD1 might be the D (6 bases). Germline V gene sequence: CDR1 MDHEN, CDR2 SYDVKM. CDR3 length equals 16 residues. The V end was cut by 6 bases, the J end by 6 bases, with 21 bases between. The chain's CDR3 is CASSPRTGLVSQPQHF. In DNA form, the CDR3 reads TGTGCCAGCAGCCCCCGAACAGGGTTAGTAAGTCAGCCCCAGCATTTT.

The genes are TRBV18 and TRBJ2-7, with a weak D call TRBD2 (5 bases). V lost 2 bases and J 5 bases, leaving 16 bases between the germline ends. CDR3 size: 15 residues. CDR1 is KGHSH, CDR2 LQKENI, per germline. CDR3 sequence: CASSPSEGLGDEQYF. The CDR3 DNA reads as TGTGCCAGCTCACCATCTGAGGGTTTAGGCGACGAGCAGTACTTC. The full variable domain, in which reference TRBV18 and TRBJ2-7 provide the parts outside the CDR3, is NAGVMQNPRHLVRRRGQEARLRCSPMKGHSHVYWYRQLPEEGLKFMVYLQKENIIDESGMPKERFSAEFPKEGPSILRIQQVVRGDSAAYFCASSPSEGLGDEQYFGPGTRLTVT.

The chain has TRBV7-2 and TRBJ1-1; a possible D gene is TRBD1 (6 bases). This CDR3 region has 17 residues. CDR1 and CDR2 from the germline V gene are SGHTA and FQGNSA. V was cut by 4 bases and J by 1 base, with 19 bases left in between. The CDR3 spells CASSWGTGPTSNTEAFF. As DNA, the CDR3 is TGTGCCAGCAGCTGGGGCACAGGGCCCACCTCGAACACTGAAGCTTTCTTT. Full variable domain (missing parts from reference TRBV7-2 and TRBJ1-1): GAGVSQSPSNKVTEKGKDVELRCDPISGHTALYWYRQSLGQGLEFLIYFQGNSAPDKSGLPSDRFSAERTGGSVSTLTIQRTQQEDSAVYLCASSWGTGPTSNTEAFFGQGTRLTVV.

The chain has TRBV7-2 and TRBJ1-6; no reliable D call. This CDR3 has 12 amino acids. Trimming left V 2 bases short and J 10 bases short, with 6 bases between. Germline lookup yields CDR1 SGHTA and CDR2 FQGNSA. The DNA of the CDR3 is TGTGCCAGCAGCTTAATTAGCTCACCCCTCCACTTT. It yields the protein CASSLISSPLHF.